What follows are 26 T cell receptor beta chains derived from one specimen sequenced in a study of tumor-infiltrating lymphocytes in primary liver carcinoma. Co-extracting RNA and DNA was done with 20-30 mg of unsorted bulk tissue as input. Making TCR beta cDNA involved around 510 ng total RNA and a constant-region primer. A slightly modified ARM-PCR protocol with three nested multiplex PCR rounds produced these TCR beta libraries. A C-beta reverse primer was combined with TRBV1-TRBV30 forward primers in the first two PCR rounds, and each round had approximately 10 cycles. In TCRdb, the multiplex PCR reads were re-called with MiXCR into one record per CDR3 protein. This sample has fewer than 150,000 distinct CDR3 sequences, with 55% to 65% found just once. The sequencing sample was made of liver tumor tissue from sampling region 1. Specified subset: tumor region T1, superior pole. These receptors were taken from a woman aged 55-69 years with primary liver carcinoma and hepatitis B virus infection.

The chain combines TRBV5-1 with TRBJ1-4; D not certain. Germline V CDR1 and CDR2: SGHRS, YFSETQ. There are 16 residues in the CDR3. V was clipped by 2 bases and J by 0 bases, with 11 bases between them. CDR3 protein: CASSLRVGATNEKLFF. The CDR3, as DNA: TGCGCCAGCAGCTTACGGGTCGGGGCAACTAATGAAAAACTGTTTTTT. The variable domain in full, completed from reference TRBV5-1 and TRBJ1-4, reads KAGVTQTPRYLIKTRGQQVTLSCSPISGHRSVSWYQQTPGQGLQFLFEYFSETQRNKGNFPGRFSGRQFSNSRSEMNVSTLELGDSALYLCASSLRVGATNEKLFFGSGTQLSVL.

The CDR3 region is CASSQVLGGRDGYTF. The CDR3 DNA reads as TGTGCCAGCAGCCAAGTCCTGGGTGGAAGGGATGGCTACACCTTC. The chain has TRBV11-2 and TRBJ1-2; D call uncertain. The CDR3 has 15 amino acids. V lost 5 bases, J lost 6 bases, and 19 bases lay in between. Germline CDR1 reads SGHAT; CDR2 reads FQNNGV.

In regard to this clonotype: Just one base apart from a much larger clone, this may be a read error. The chain has TRBV12-3 or TRBV12-4 and TRBJ2-1, with D tentatively TRBD2 (6 bases). The CDR3 loop spans 16 amino acids. Trimming stripped 6 bases from V and 5 bases from J, with 20 bases between. As DNA, the CDR3 is TGTGCCAGCAGCAGCCAACCTAGCGCCTGGCACAATGAGCAGTTCTTC. Protein product: CASSSQPSAWHNEQFF.

As for this clonotype: A read error may produce the germline difference seen at one junction end. V gene TRBV29-1 combines with J gene TRBJ1-5, with 10 bases that match TRBD1. The length of the CDR3 is 12 residues. From germline, CDR1 is SQVTM and CDR2 ANQGSEA. The CDR3 region has the DNA TGCAGCGTTCGGACAGGGGGTCAGCCCCAGCGTTTT. This gives the protein CSVRTGGQPQRF.

Only a few counts were recorded for this clonotype. This rearrangement joins TRBV28 to TRBJ1-2; 11 bases line up with TRBD1. The CDR3 runs 15 residues. Germline lookup yields CDR1 MDHEN and CDR2 SYDVKM. Losses at the gene ends were 5 bases for V and 4 bases for J; bases not matched to a gene: 6. The CDR3 DNA follows: TGTGCCAGCAGTCTAACCGGGACAGGGGGCTATGGCTACACCTTC. This sequence encodes CASSLTGTGGYGYTF.

The chain uses TRBV11-2 and TRBJ2-2, with a possible D match to TRBD2 (7 bases). In germline, CDR1 is SGHAT, CDR2 FQNNGV. There are 16 residues in the CDR3. The V gene lost 5 bases and the J gene lost 16 bases, with 29 bases spanning the gap. In nucleotides, the CDR3 is TGTGCCAGCAGCGACGGACGCAATACGAACACCGGGGGGCCGTTTTTT. This gives the protein CASSDGRNTNTGGPFF.

In the case of this clonotype: At one of its ends the junction is not consistent with the germline gene, which may arise from a read error. The gene calls are TRBV29-1 and TRBJ2-5, with D possibly being TRBD2 (5 bases). In germline, CDR1 is SQVTM, CDR2 ANQGSEA. CDR3 length: 11 amino acids. CDR3 amino acids: CSVKCQETQYF. The CDR3, as DNA: TGTAGCGTTAAATGCCAAGAGACCCAGTACTTC. Based on the CDR3 plus reference TRBV29-1 and TRBJ2-5, the full variable domain is SAVISQKPSRDICQRGTSLTIQCQVDSQVTMMFWYRQQPGQSLTLIATANQGSEATYESGFVIDKFPISRPNLTFSTLTVSNMSPEDSSIYLCSVKCQETQYFGPGTRLLVL.

About this clonotype: A much more abundant neighbour one base away suggests this may be a read error. The rearrangement joins TRBV12-3 or TRBV12-4 to TRBJ2-6; D is unresolved. Trimming took 1 base from V and 2 from J, leaving 12 bases between them. This CDR3 contains 17 residues. The CDR3 loop reads CASSLGIWKAGANVLTF. In DNA form, the CDR3 reads TGTGCCAGCAGTTTAGGTATTTGGAAGGCTGGGGCCAACGTCCTGACTTTC.

On this clonotype itself: Sequence at one end of the junction differs from germline and may be a read error. The chain joins TRBV11-2 to TRBJ1-1; no reliable D call. Looked up from germline, CDR1 is SGHAT and CDR2 is FQNNGV. CDR3 length: 16 amino acids. CDR3 DNA sequence: TGTGTCAGCAGCTCCTTAACAGTGGTTTGGAACACTGAAGCTTTCTTT. It specifies CVSSSLTVVWNTEAFF.

On this clonotype itself: The germline gene is not matched at one end of the junction; a read error may be the cause. This chain connects TRBV11-2 to TRBJ1-2, with 8 bases fitting TRBD1. The length of the CDR3 is 13 residues. The germline CDR1 and CDR2 sequences are SGHAT and FQNNGV. This chain's CDR3 is CATSLVGQGDYTF. CDR3 DNA sequence: TGTGCCACCAGCTTAGTAGGACAGGGTGACTACACCTTC.

A remark on this clonotype: This may come from a read error, since a much larger clone is one base off. The CDR3 does not end in the conserved phenylalanine or tryptophan, so this is likely a read error. The chain recombines TRBV6-6 with TRBJ1-5; the D gene is possibly TRBD1 (6 bases). Germline lookup yields CDR1 MNHNY and CDR2 SVGAGI (reference sequence). The CDR3 runs to 14 residues. The V end was cut by 8 bases, the J end by 6 bases, with 17 bases between. The CDR3 nucleotides read TGTGCCAGCTCCGACTTTGGGGGGCTTCAGCCCCAGCATATT. Translating it yields CASSDFGGLQPQHI.

Worth noting for this clonotype: Since a much larger clone is just one base distant, this may be a read error. Given the absence of the conserved phenylalanine or tryptophan at the CDR3 end, a read error is likely. The chain links TRBV13 to TRBJ2-5, with a tentative D call TRBD1 (6 bases). CDR3 length: 12 residues. V lost 4 bases and J lost 6, with 9 bases in between. Germline CDR1 is PRHDT and CDR2 is FYEKMQ (reference sequence). The CDR3 DNA is TGTGCCAGCAGCTACAGGGTAAAGACCCAGTACCTC. Protein: CASSYRVKTQYL.

About this clonotype: One end of the junction does not line up with germline, which may come from a read error. This chain joins TRBV7-8 and TRBJ2-1; perhaps TRBD1 as D (6 bases). CDR3 size: 16 residues. CDR1 and CDR2 (germline): SGHVS, FQNEAQ. CDR3 in DNA: TGTGACAGCAGCTTAGGGAACAGGGTTACGATATATGAGCAGTTCTTC. Protein product: CDSSLGNRVTIYEQFF.

This clonotype was counted at least ten times. The chain carries TRBV14 and TRBJ2-1; 7 bases agree with TRBD1. With V trimmed by 4 bases and J by 6 bases, 12 bases remained unmatched. CDR1 is SGHDN and CDR2 is FVKESK in the germline V gene. The CDR3 sequence is 16 residues long. CDR3 bases: TGTGCCAGCAGCCTTCTCAGGGGGTTAACTGGCAATGAGCAGTTCTTC. Amino acid sequence: CASSLLRGLTGNEQFF. Full variable domain (remainder filled in from reference TRBV14 and TRBJ2-1): EAGVTQFPSHSVIEKGQTVTLRCDPISGHDNLYWYRRVMGKEIKFLLHFVKESKQDESGMPNNRFLAERTGGTYSTLKVQPAELEDSGVYFCASSLLRGLTGNEQFFGPGTRLTVL.

This clonotype has a count of ten or more. The chain links TRBV6-5 to TRBJ1-2; tentative D call: TRBD1 (5 bases). Germline V gene lookup returns CDR1 MNHEY and CDR2 SVGAGI. CDR3 length: 15 residues. Trimming cost V 6 bases and J 4 bases, with 18 bases left between them. This CDR3 reads CASRLTGGDGYGYTF. The CDR3 nucleotides read TGTGCCAGCAGGCTCACGGGGGGGGACGGCTATGGCTACACCTTC.

This clonotype turned up a few times. The V and J genes are TRBV7-8 and TRBJ2-1; 12 nucleotides match TRBD2. The junction had 11 bases not matched to a gene; V was cut back by 5 bases and J by 6 bases. Germline lookup yields CDR1 SGHVS and CDR2 FQNEAQ. The CDR3 totals 17 residues. The CDR3 spells CASSPPLLAGGVNEQFF. The CDR3 nucleotides are TGTGCCAGCAGCCCACCCTTACTAGCGGGAGGTGTCAATGAGCAGTTCTTC. Variable domain in full (rest from reference TRBV7-8 and TRBJ2-1): GAGVSQSPRYKVAKRGQDVALRCDPISGHVSLFWYQQALGQGPEFLTYFQNEAQLDKSGLPSDRFFAERPEGSVSTLKIQRTQQEDSAVYLCASSPPLLAGGVNEQFFGPGTRLTVL.

Details on this clonotype: The junction departs from the called germline gene at one end, perhaps through a read error. The rearrangement links TRBV11-2 to TRBJ2-6; TRBD1 matches at 9 bases. CDR1 is SGHAT, CDR2 FQNNGV, per germline. This CDR3 has 18 amino acids. The CDR3 sequence: CASSLPGQGFSGGNVLTF. Written as DNA, the CDR3 is TGTGCCAGCAGCTTGCCGGGACAGGGCTTCTCTGGGGGCAACGTCCTGACTTTC.

This clonotype turned up a few times. The junction and the germline gene differ at one end; a read error may be behind it. The genes are TRBV6-1 and TRBJ2-7; D perhaps matches TRBD1 (5 bases). CDR3 length: 16 residues. Germline CDR1 MNHNS, CDR2 SASEGT. The CDR3 loop is CASSQVRRTSSYEQHF. In DNA form, the CDR3 reads TGTGCCAGCAGCCAGGTAAGACGGACAAGCTCCTACGAGCAGCACTTC.

The rearrangement links TRBV6-5 to TRBJ2-3; D gene ambiguous. The CDR3 is made up of 12 amino acids. CDR1 and CDR2 from the germline V gene are MNHEY and SVGAGI. V lost 9 bases to trimming and J lost 6 bases, with 13 bases between them. This CDR3 reads CASSPCADTQYF. Here the CDR3 DNA reads TGTGCCAGTAGTCCCTGTGCTGATACGCAGTATTTT.

A note on this clonotype: A much larger clonotype is one base distant, so this may be a read error. The chain couples TRBV6-1 to TRBJ2-7, with 7 bases identical to TRBD2. Germline V gene sequence: CDR1 MNHNS, CDR2 SASEGT. The CDR3 is 14 residues long. The chain's CDR3 is CARSEAGRAYEQYF. In nucleotides, the CDR3 is TGTGCCAGGAGTGAAGCGGGACGGGCCTACGAGCAGTACTTC.

On this clonotype: A single base separates this from a much larger clone, so it may be a read error. The CDR3 protein is CASRGEPAGALYF. The CDR3 bases are TGTGCCAGCAGGGGGGAACCTGCGGGGGCCCTGTACTTC. V and J are TRBV12-3 or TRBV12-4 and TRBJ2-5; tentatively, D is TRBD2 (7 bases). The CDR3 spans 13 residues. Deletions cut 6 bases from V and 13 bases from J, with 21 bases between.

The rearrangement uses TRBV13 and TRBJ2-7, with D perhaps matching TRBD2 (6 bases). With 5 bases removed from V and 2 bases from J, the gap between germline ends came to 25 bases. The CDR3 totals 18 residues. CDR1 PRHDT and CDR2 FYEKMQ come from the germline V gene (reference sequence). CDR3 sequence reads: CASSASGTGGRPPYEQYF. DNA for the CDR3: TGTGCCAGCAGCGCGTCCGGGACTGGTGGGAGGCCACCCTACGAGCAGTACTTC. Based on the CDR3 plus reference TRBV13 and TRBJ2-7, the full variable domain is AAGVIQSPRHLIKEKRETATLKCYPIPRHDTVYWYQQGPGQDPQFLISFYEKMQSDKGSIPDRFSAQQFSDYHSELNMSSLELGDSALYFCASSASGTGGRPPYEQYFGPGTRLTVT.

As to this clonotype: A read error may be the cause here, since a much bigger clone is one base away. This chain connects TRBV29-1 to TRBJ2-1, with D perhaps being TRBD1 or TRBD2 (5 bases each). CDR3 length: 14 residues. In germline, CDR1 is SQVTM, CDR2 ANQGSEA. The CDR3 bases are TGCAGCGTTGAAGTTCCGGGACGGTTGCATGAGCGGTTCTTC. Its translation is CSVEVPGRLHERFF.

The CDR3 loop is CASSHIERKGSYTF. As DNA, the CDR3 is TGTGCCAGCAGCCATATCGAAAGGAAGGGTAGCTACACCTTC. V is TRBV11-3 and J is TRBJ1-2; no reliable D call. Between the trimmed V and J ends, which lost 5 bases and 9 bases, there was a span of 19 bases. The CDR3 totals 14 residues. Germline V gene sequence: CDR1 SGHNT, CDR2 YENEEA. The complete variable domain, with remaining parts taken from reference TRBV11-3 and TRBJ1-2, reads EAGVVQSPRYKIIEKKQPVAFWCNPISGHNTLYWYLQNLGQGPELLIRYENEEAVDDSQLPKDRFSAERLKGVDSTLKIQPAELGDSAVYLCASSHIERKGSYTFGSGTRLTVV.

The chain couples TRBV7-9 to TRBJ2-3, with TRBD2 matching over 10 bases. Trimming at V came to 0 bases and at J to 7 bases, leaving 7 bases not matched to a gene. The CDR3 is 16 residues long. The germline CDR1 and CDR2 sequences are SEHNR and FQNEAQ (reference sequence). This CDR3 reads CASSLALAGDVYTQYF. In nucleotides, the CDR3 is TGTGCCAGCAGCTTAGCCCTAGCGGGAGACGTGTATACGCAGTATTTT.

This clonotype was seen ten or more times. This rearrangement joins TRBV5-4 to TRBJ2-1; TRBD1 might be the D (5 bases). Germline CDR1 is SGHNT and CDR2 is YYREEE (reference sequence). V lost 5 bases and J 0 bases, leaving 15 bases between the germline ends. The CDR3 sequence is 16 residues long. CDR3 DNA: TGTGCCAGCAGTCCGCCAGGGATGAGCTCCTACAATGAGCAGTTCTTC. Protein sequence: CASSPPGMSSYNEQFF.